The rows below give T cell receptor beta chains drawn from one sample of a study of blood T cell repertoires in COVID-19. This table comes from immunoSEQ multiplex PCR, and its TCRdb copy is limited to in-frame clones, with some not included. The table records more than 85,000 clones, about 87% of them present only once. The specimen sequenced was peripheral blood. The receptors come from a human donor in a cohort sampled during active COVID-19. Both conserved end residues are part of each CDR3. The D gene is left open where the match is weak. Only some rows state a clone size, as once, few, many or a class for expanded clones.

few TRBJ2-2 TRBD2 TRBV28 TGTGCCAGCAGTTTATGGGAACTAGCGGGAGGCCCCGGGGAGCTGTTTTTT CASSLWELAGGPGELFF
NA TRBJ2-1 TRBD2 TRBV7-9 TGTGCCAGCAGCCCACTAGCGCTGAACTACAATGAGCAGTTCTTC CASSPLALNYNEQFF
NA TRBJ2-3 TRBD1 TRBV5-1 TGCGCCAGCGTCCCGTTCCCGGGACAGGGGGTCGGAGATACGCAGTATTTT CASVPFPGQGVGDTQYF
NA TRBJ2-3 TRBD2 TRBV5-1 TGCGCCAGCAGCTTGGCCCGGGGGGCAGATACGCAGTATTTT CASSLARGADTQYF
NA TRBJ1-2 NA TRBV5-1 TGCGCCAGCAGCTGGGGGGAGCTCAGTGGCTACACCTTC CASSWGELSGYTF
NA TRBJ1-1 TRBD1 TRBV28 TGTGCCAGCATGATAACTTGGACAGGGATCACTGAAGCTTTCTTT CASMITWTGITEAFF
NA TRBJ2-4 NA TRBV6-2/TRBV6-3 TGTGCCAGCAGTTCGCCAGTCTTCAAAAACATTCAGTACTTC CASSSPVFKNIQYF
NA TRBJ1-5 TRBD1 TRBV19 TGTGCCAGTAGTATGGTGTTTTGGACAGGGCGCAATCAGCCCCAGCATTTT CASSMVFWTGRNQPQHF
NA TRBJ1-3 NA TRBV28 TGTGCCAGCAGTTTAGCGGGGGTTGGAAACACCATATATTTT CASSLAGVGNTIYF
NA TRBJ2-3 TRBD2 TRBV7-2 TGTGCCAGCAGCCAGCTAGCGGGATCTAGCACAGATACGCAGTATTTT CASSQLAGSSTDTQYF
NA TRBJ1-4 TRBD1 TRBV28 TGTGCCAGCAGGAGAACAGGGGGCAATGAAAAACTGTTTTTT CASRRTGGNEKLFF
NA TRBJ2-1 NA TRBV24-1 TGTGCCACCAGTGATTTCGGGGATGAGCAGTTCTTC CATSDFGDEQFF
few TRBJ2-1 NA TRBV19 TGTGCCAGTCGGTTAGATCGAAGCTCCTACAATGAGCAGTTCTTC CASRLDRSSYNEQFF
NA TRBJ1-3 NA TRBV28 TGTGCCAGCAGCACACCTGGAAACACCATATATTTT CASSTPGNTIYF
NA TRBJ2-7 NA TRBV28 TGTGCCAGCAGTCCCGGTAATCTCAATTCCTACGAGCAGTACTTC CASSPGNLNSYEQYF
NA TRBJ1-3 NA TRBV7-6 TGTGCCAGCAGCCCCCGCGGGGGGCCCTCTGGAAACACCATATATTTT CASSPRGGPSGNTIYF
NA TRBJ2-1 TRBD2 TRBV9 TGTGCCAGCAGCGTAGGCCCGAAACTAGCGGGGGTAACCTATAACTACAATGAGCAGTTCTTC CASSVGPKLAGVTYNYNEQFF
few TRBJ1-2 NA TRBV14 TGTGCCAGCAGCCGCCGCGGGGGAGGCCTCTATGGCTACACCTTC CASSRRGGGLYGYTF
NA TRBJ2-3 TRBD1 TRBV18 TGTGCCAGCTCACTTCAGACAGGGGGATTGACAGATACGCAGTATTTT CASSLQTGGLTDTQYF
NA TRBJ1-1 NA TRBV5-1 TGCGCCAGCAGCTTGGGCGGGGCGATTGGGGGGTCTGAAGCTTTCTTT CASSLGGAIGGSEAFF
NA TRBJ2-3 TRBD2 TRBV7-2 TGTGCCAGCAGCTTAGGGGGAGCTAGCGGGATCACCACAGATACGCAGTATTTT CASSLGGASGITTDTQYF
NA TRBJ1-2 TRBD1 TRBV24-1 TGTGCCACCAGTGGGGACAGGGCCTTTGGCTACACCTTC CATSGDRAFGYTF
NA TRBJ1-1 TRBD1 TRBV7-9 TGTGCCAGCAGCTTAAGTACAGGGGGCAGGTGGAACACTGAAGCTTTCTTT CASSLSTGGRWNTEAFF
NA TRBJ1-1 TRBD1 TRBV18 TGTGCCAGCTCACCACGGGACAGGATGAACACTGAAGCTTTCTTT CASSPRDRMNTEAFF
few TRBJ1-4 NA TRBV5-1 TGCGCCAGCAGCACGGGCGGGGGTGAAAAACTGTTTTTT CASSTGGGEKLFF
once TRBJ2-5 NA TRBV5-8 TGTGCCAGCAGCTTGGGGGCCGTCACACAAGAGACCCAGTACTTC CASSLGAVTQETQYF
NA TRBJ2-5 TRBD2 TRBV19 TGTGCCAGTAGTGGGGGACTAGGGGAGACCCAGTACTTC CASSGGLGETQYF
NA TRBJ2-3 NA TRBV5-1 TGCGCCAGCAGTGGAGGAGGGTCCCGGACAGATACGCAGTATTTT CASSGGGSRTDTQYF
NA TRBJ1-5 NA TRBV27 TGTGCCAGCGCGACAGATAGCAATCAGCCCCAGCATTTT CASATDSNQPQHF
NA TRBJ2-5 TRBD1 TRBV2 TGTGCCAACGACAGGGGGGAGACCCAGTACTTC CANDRGETQYF
NA TRBJ2-2 NA TRBV5-1 TGCGCCAGCAGCGTTAGCTGGAACACCGGGGAGCTGTTTTTT CASSVSWNTGELFF
NA TRBJ2-4 TRBD2 TRBV7-9 TGTGCCAGCAGCTTAAGCGGGATGGGTACAGCCAAAAACATTCAGTACTTC CASSLSGMGTAKNIQYF
NA TRBJ2-7 TRBD2 TRBV6-5 TGTGCCAGCAGGTATGGACTAGCGGTCTCCTACGAGCAGTACTTC CASRYGLAVSYEQYF
NA TRBJ2-5 NA TRBV6-5 TGTGCCAGCAGTTACACTAAAACAAGTCAAGAGACCCAGTACTTC CASSYTKTSQETQYF
NA TRBJ1-2 NA TRBV18 TGTGCCAGCTCCCCGGGCGGGTTCGGCTATGGCTACACCTTC CASSPGGFGYGYTF
NA TRBJ1-5 NA TRBV9 TGTGCCAGCAGCCCTGAGGGCGGGGCAGCCAATCAGCCCCAGCATTTT CASSPEGGAANQPQHF
NA TRBJ2-4 NA TRBV30 TGTGCCTGGAGACTAGCCAAAAACATTCAGTACTTC CAWRLAKNIQYF
NA TRBJ2-7 TRBD1 TRBV15 TGTGCCACCAGCCGGGACAGGGGCCCATCCGAGCAGTACTTC CATSRDRGPSEQYF
NA TRBJ2-5 TRBD2 TRBV9 TGTGCCAGCAGCGTAGATGGGCGGGGGGTCCAAGAGACCCAGTACTTC CASSVDGRGVQETQYF
NA TRBJ2-7 NA TRBV3-1/TRBV3-2 TGTGCCAGCAGCCACGGGGTCGGCGGGGTGCCCCCTAAGGAGCAGTACTTC CASSHGVGGVPPKEQYF
NA TRBJ2-5 NA TRBV9 TGTGCCAGCAGCCCTCGACTAGTTAGCAGCCGCAAACAAGAGACCCAGTACTTC CASSPRLVSSRKQETQYF
NA TRBJ1-3 NA TRBV28 TGTGCCAGCAGCCGGTCGATGTACGGAAACACCATATATTTT CASSRSMYGNTIYF
NA TRBJ2-7 TRBD1 TRBV6-5 TGTGCCAGCAGTTACGCAGGGACAGGGTCTCCTTATGAGCAGTACTTC CASSYAGTGSPYEQYF
NA TRBJ1-1 NA TRBV12-3/TRBV12-4 TGTGCCAGCAGTTTCCCACTTGCTGAAGCTTTCTTT CASSFPLAEAFF
NA TRBJ2-1 TRBD2 TRBV19 TGTGCCAGTACCCCCCGTTTGTCTAGCGGGACCTACAATGAGCAGTTCTTC CASTPRLSSGTYNEQFF
NA TRBJ2-7 NA TRBV16 TGTGCCAGCAGCCAATGGCGGGAATACGAGCAGTACTTC CASSQWREYEQYF
NA TRBJ2-1 TRBD2 TRBV18 TGTGCCAGCTCACCCCGGGGGGTTGGGTCCTACAATGAGCAGTTCTTC CASSPRGVGSYNEQFF
NA TRBJ1-4 TRBD1 TRBV5-8 TGTGCCAGCAGCTTTGCCCAGGGGGCAACTAATGAAAAACTGTTTTTT CASSFAQGATNEKLFF
NA TRBJ1-5 NA TRBV3-1/TRBV3-2 TGTGCCAGCTCATTAAGGTCAGGACTCAATCAGCCCCAGCATTTT CASSLRSGLNQPQHF
NA TRBJ2-7 TRBD2 TRBV6-5 TGTGCCAGCCATGGGGGCAGCGGGGGAGACTACGAGCAGTACTTC CASHGGSGGDYEQYF
NA TRBJ2-3 TRBD2 TRBV5-4 TGTGCCAGCAGCTTGTCACTAGCGTACACAGATACGCAGTATTTT CASSLSLAYTDTQYF
NA TRBJ2-3 NA TRBV7-2 TGTGCCAGCAGCGCTACACCGGGACTCCAGGGTACGCAGTATTTT CASSATPGLQGTQYF
few TRBJ2-7 NA TRBV28 TGTGCCAGCAGTTTATCGTCCCCGGGTGCGGGGGAGCAGTACTTC CASSLSSPGAGEQYF